The entry below gives a single T cell receptor beta chain sequence along with its context. Profiled with immunoSEQ multiplex PCR; TCRdb holds only in-frame clones, not every one. The sample gives around 62,000 clones, about 97% of which show up once; roughly 0.26% is in the top ten. The source of the sample is a study of technical replicates of blood from a handful of donors. CDR1 and CDR2 (germline): SGHDT, YYEEEE. Trimming shortened V by 2 bases and J by 4 bases, and 24 bases separated the two germline ends. This CDR3 is 18 amino acids long. The clonotype was recovered from a human donor in good health. The rearrangement links TRBV5-6 to TRBJ1-2; D may be TRBD1 (6 bases). Material: T cells isolated from PBMCs. CDR3 region: CASSLQGDSRGVGYGYTF. DNA of the CDR3: TGTGCCAGCAGCTTACAGGGAGACTCCCGTGGGGTAGGCTATGGCTACACCTTC.